The 25 T cell receptor beta chains listed next were all sequenced from one sample in a study of beta chain features in type 1 diabetes. No cognate antigen is known for these TCRs. Reverse transcribing all isolated RNA meant expressed TCRB transcripts were sequenced. Sequencing used immunoSEQ multiplex PCR; TCRdb keeps in-frame clones, though not all of them. This repertoire shows 600,000 to 700,000 clones, roughly an eighth found once; its top ten account for around 0.12%. Points from the study as a whole: TCRB CDR3s were moderately but significantly shorter in Type 1 diabetes patients in all four CD4+ subsets.

Material for sequencing was naive CD4+ T cells from blood. These receptors all come from a man between 25 and 39 years old with type 1 diabetes.

Written as DNA, the CDR3 is TGTGCCAGCAGCCCCGGACAGAACTACGAGCAGTACTTC. As protein: CASSPGQNYEQYF. The rearrangement uses TRBV11-2 and TRBJ2-7; tentatively, D is TRBD1 (6 bases). The CDR3 length is 13 residues. Germline lookup yields CDR1 SGHAT and CDR2 FQNNGV. Trimming removed 5 bases from V and 3 bases from J, with 11 bases in between.

This clone occurred a few times. This chain connects TRBV6-1 to TRBJ2-4, with TRBD2 matching over 9 bases. J was trimmed by 6 bases and V by 4 bases; bases with no gene match: 10. Germline V gives CDR1 MNHNS, CDR2 SASEGT. This CDR3 region has 16 residues. Written as DNA, the CDR3 is TGTGCCAGCAGTGTTCTTAGCGGGGGTGTCGGAAACATTCAGTACTTC. This codes for CASSVLSGGVGNIQYF.

This rearrangement joins TRBV5-1 to TRBJ1-1; possibly TRBD1 for D (6 bases). The germline gives CDR1 SGHRS, CDR2 YFSETQ. The CDR3 extends over 14 amino acids. The V and J ends lost 4 bases and 4 bases respectively, with 14 bases between them. CDR3 sequence: CASSPEQGSTEAFF. The CDR3 DNA reads TGCGCCAGCAGCCCAGAACAGGGTAGCACTGAAGCTTTCTTT.

This clone was counted only a few times. V usage is TRBV7-2 and J usage is TRBJ2-3, with D perhaps matching TRBD1 or TRBD2 (5 bases each). The germline gives CDR1 SGHTA, CDR2 FQGNSA. The V end lost 5 bases, the J end lost 2 bases, and 17 bases lay between the germline ends. The CDR3 is made up of 16 amino acids. The CDR3 region has the DNA TGTGCCAGCAGCCTTCGGGACGCCAGGCCCACAGATACGCAGTATTTT. Residues: CASSLRDARPTDTQYF. The complete variable domain, with remaining parts taken from reference TRBV7-2 and TRBJ2-3, reads GAGVSQSPSNKVTEKGKDVELRCDPISGHTALYWYRQSLGQGLEFLIYFQGNSAPDKSGLPSDRFSAERTGGSVSTLTIQRTQQEDSAVYLCASSLRDARPTDTQYFGPGTRLTVL.

This clone was observed a handful of times. The chain links TRBV5-4 to TRBJ1-2; TRBD1 is a possible D gene (5 bases). Trimming pared 4 bases from V and 0 bases from J, leaving 13 bases between. CDR1 SGHNT and CDR2 YYREEE come from the germline V gene (reference sequence). The CDR3 extends over 15 amino acids. CDR3 region: CASSPREGSNYGYTF. In DNA, the CDR3 is TGTGCCAGCAGCCCACGGGAGGGGTCTAACTATGGCTACACCTTC.

This clone has a handful of counts. This rearrangement joins TRBV4-3 to TRBJ2-3; D is possibly TRBD1 or TRBD2 (6 bases each). The V gene lost 0 bases and the J gene lost 4 bases, with 17 bases spanning the gap. CDR3 size: 17 residues. Germline loops: CDR1 LGHNA, CDR2 YSLEER. The CDR3 loop reads CASSQDPLGGRADTQYF. The CDR3, as DNA: TGCGCCAGCAGCCAAGATCCCCTGGGGGGCAGGGCAGATACGCAGTATTTT.

V gene TRBV11-2 combines with J gene TRBJ2-3; possibly TRBD1 or TRBD2 for D (5 bases each). The CDR3 extends over 16 amino acids. V lost 1 base and J 3 bases, leaving 14 bases between the germline ends. CDR1 and CDR2 (germline): SGHAT, FQNNGV. The CDR3 sequence: CASSLVRGRQTDTQYF. The CDR3, as DNA: TGTGCCAGCAGCTTAGTACGGGGCCGGCAGACAGATACGCAGTATTTT.

This clone was seen more than once but under ten times. CDR3 nucleotide sequence: TGTGCCACCAGGGAGGGCCTTGGGCAGCCCCAGCATTTT. This codes for CATREGLGQPQHF. This chain links TRBV28 with TRBJ1-5, with D tentatively TRBD1 (5 bases). Germline V gene lookup returns CDR1 MDHEN and CDR2 SYDVKM. V dropped 10 bases and J dropped 7 bases, with 17 bases sitting between them. CDR3 length: 13 residues.

This clone was observed a handful of times. V usage is TRBV7-6 and J usage is TRBJ2-5, with unresolved D. The germline V gene has CDR1 SGHVS and CDR2 FNYEAQ. The CDR3 has 13 residues. Trimming removed 5 bases at V and 4 bases at J, with 11 bases between. The CDR3 sequence is CASSRQGPETQYF. DNA for the CDR3: TGTGCCAGCAGCCGACAAGGGCCAGAGACCCAGTACTTC.

The gene calls are TRBV28 and TRBJ2-7, with 11 bases matching TRBD2. From germline, CDR1 is MDHEN and CDR2 SYDVKM. The CDR3 sequence is 15 residues long. J gave up 7 bases and V 5 bases, and 10 bases lay outside the gene matches. In DNA, the CDR3 is TGTGCCAGCAGTAATAGCGGGGGGGCCCCTTTTGAGCAGTACTTC. Translation: CASSNSGGAPFEQYF.

This clone was seen a handful of times. The chain recombines TRBV7-2 with TRBJ1-2; TRBD1 matches at 8 bases. This CDR3 spans 16 amino acids. The junction had 16 bases not matched to a gene; V was cut back by 5 bases and J by 8 bases. The germline gives CDR1 SGHTA, CDR2 FQGNSA. DNA for the CDR3: TGTGCCAGCAGCCCACGGACAGGGACCGCTTCCCACGGCTACACCTTC. This codes for CASSPRTGTASHGYTF.

About this clone itself: The sample has other DNA sequences that encode this CDR3 too. The V and J genes are TRBV18 and TRBJ2-5, with no clear D. Trimming took 2 bases from V and 2 from J, leaving 6 bases between them. CDR1 is KGHSH and CDR2 is LQKENI in the germline V gene. The CDR3 sequence is 13 residues long. The CDR3 DNA reads TGTGCCAGCTCACCAGGCAGTCAAGAGACCCAGTACTTC. It encodes CASSPGSQETQYF.

CDR3 nucleotides: TGTGCCAGCAGTCAATTTAGCCGAGGAGGCAATCAGCCCCAGCATTTT. It is translated as CASSQFSRGGNQPQHF. The V and J genes are TRBV27 and TRBJ1-5; D call uncertain. This CDR3 has 16 amino acids. The V gene lost 5 bases and the J gene lost 2 bases, with 16 bases spanning the gap. CDR1 and CDR2 from the germline V gene are MNHEY and SMNVEV (reference sequence).

This clone was detected only a few times. This rearrangement joins TRBV10-3 to TRBJ2-7, with TRBD1 matching over 7 bases. V trimming: 6 bases; J trimming: 2 bases; junction bases outside the gene matches: 7. Germline assignment: CDR1 ENHRY and CDR2 SYGVKD. The CDR3 has 14 amino acids. The CDR3 DNA follows: TGTGCCATCAGGGCACAGGGGCCAACCTACGAGCAGTACTTC. Protein product: CAIRAQGPTYEQYF.

The V gene is TRBV7-2, the J gene TRBJ1-1; 11 nucleotides match TRBD1. Germline V gives CDR1 SGHTA, CDR2 FQGNSA. CDR3 size: 15 residues. Trimming at V came to 5 bases and at J to 4 bases, leaving 6 bases not matched to a gene. DNA of the CDR3: TGTGCCAGCAGCCTAGGGACAGGGGGGTTCACTGAAGCTTTCTTT. Protein: CASSLGTGGFTEAFF.

This rearrangement joins TRBV30 to TRBJ1-4; D unclear. The V end lost 3 bases, the J end lost 4 bases, and 9 bases lay between the germline ends. Germline CDR1 GTSNPN, CDR2 SVGIG (reference sequence). This CDR3 comprises 13 residues. The chain's CDR3 is CAWRGGVNEKLFF. In DNA form, the CDR3 reads TGTGCCTGGAGAGGCGGGGTTAATGAAAAACTGTTTTTT.

This clone was recorded at least ten times. This chain uses TRBV10-3 with TRBJ2-1, with D maybe TRBD2 (5 bases). In germline, CDR1 is ENHRY, CDR2 SYGVKD. This CDR3 contains 15 residues. The V end lost 0 bases, the J end lost 4 bases, and 10 bases lay between the germline ends. CDR3 protein: CAISESSRGYNEQFF. The CDR3 nucleotides read TGTGCCATCAGTGAGTCTTCTCGAGGGTACAATGAGCAGTTCTTC.

This clone was observed a handful of times. The gene calls are TRBV7-9 and TRBJ2-3; D gene uncertain. In germline, CDR1 is SEHNR, CDR2 FQNEAQ (reference sequence). Trimming cost V 4 bases and J 4 bases, with 18 bases left between them. This CDR3 is built from 16 residues. This chain's CDR3 is CASSSLHGLWADTQYF. CDR3 sequence (DNA): TGTGCCAGCAGCTCGCTTCATGGCCTTTGGGCAGATACGCAGTATTTT.

V usage is TRBV2 and J usage is TRBJ1-6; D is unclear. V was pared by 4 bases and J by 6 bases, with 13 bases between. Germline V gene lookup returns CDR1 SNHLY and CDR2 FYNNEI. The CDR3 has 15 amino acids. CDR3 DNA: TGTGCCAGCAGTGCGGAGGGATTGATTAATTCACCCCTCCACTTT. It codes for CASSAEGLINSPLHF.

This clone showed up just a few times. This sequence joins TRBV1 and TRBJ2-7. TRBV1 is termed a pseudogene. This CDR3 spans 17 amino acids. CDR3 coding DNA: TGCACCAGCAGCCAAGTACAGGGGGTAGCGGGACACTACGAGCAGTACTTC. Encoded protein: CTSSQVQGVAGHYEQYF.

There are a few counts of this clone. This chain links TRBV7-6 with TRBJ2-1; 7 nucleotides line up with TRBD2. The CDR3 is 16 residues long. Germline V CDR1 and CDR2: SGHVS, FNYEAQ. The J segment lost 4 bases and the V segment lost 5 bases, leaving 11 bases of the junction unmatched. In DNA form, the CDR3 reads TGTGCCAGCAGCCTAAGCGGGACTAACGCTTACAATGAGCAGTTCTTC. Its translation is CASSLSGTNAYNEQFF.

This clone has just one count. The chain recombines TRBV6-1 with TRBJ2-1, with 10 bases that match TRBD2. The CDR3 covers 18 residues. Per germline, CDR1 MNHNS and CDR2 SASEGT. The V gene end was trimmed by 1 base and the J gene end by 0 bases; junction bases not matched to a gene: 6. CDR3: CASSEELAGLSSYNEQFF. CDR3 nucleotides: TGTGCCAGCAGTGAAGAACTAGCGGGGCTAAGCTCCTACAATGAGCAGTTCTTC.

V and J are TRBV7-2 and TRBJ1-2; unclear D gene. V was clipped by 4 bases and J by 4 bases, with 7 bases between them. The CDR3 contains 12 residues. The V gene's germline CDR1 is SGHTA and CDR2 FQGNSA. The CDR3 region is CASSWRFYGYTF. The CDR3 DNA reads TGTGCCAGCAGCTGGCGGTTCTATGGCTACACCTTC.

This clone has more than one count but fewer than ten. This rearrangement joins TRBV30 to TRBJ1-2; maybe TRBD1 (5 bases). This CDR3 is built from 14 residues. The ends were cut back, 0 bases at V and 6 bases at J, with 14 bases in the middle. The germline gives CDR1 GTSNPN, CDR2 SVGIG (reference sequence). CDR3 sequence (DNA): TGTGCCTGGAGTGTACTAGTCGAGGGACATGGCTACACCTTC. Its translation is CAWSVLVEGHGYTF.

In its sample, this clone was seen a few times. This chain uses TRBV7-2 with TRBJ2-5; D possibly corresponds to TRBD1 (6 bases). The V gene's germline CDR1 is SGHTA and CDR2 FQGNSA. V lost 2 bases and J lost 2, with 12 bases in between. The CDR3 is 15 residues long. The CDR3 sequence is CASSLQGPGQETQYF. The CDR3 nucleotides are TGTGCCAGCAGCTTACAGGGGCCGGGGCAAGAGACCCAGTACTTC.